The clone carrying this TCR beta chain has a handful of counts. Its antigen is still unknown. The method was immunoSEQ multiplex PCR; TCRdb's version includes in-frame clones alone and lacks a portion of them. In the table there are about 83,000 clones, over 75% of which are singletons. Germline loops: CDR1 SEHNR, CDR2 FQNEAQ (reference sequence). The V and J ends lost 4 bases and 1 base respectively, with 10 bases between them. This CDR3 has 14 residues. The sample originates from a study of T cells in localized non-small cell lung cancer. Findings and caveats of the study: Measurement of T cell clonality placed uninvolved adjacent lung highest, above the level in tumor.

The J gene is TRBJ1-1, the V gene TRBV7-9; D is possibly TRBD1 (5 bases). This TCR was sampled from a female donor aged 60 or older with stage I lung adenocarcinoma. Sequenced here: peripheral blood, sampled before any cancer treatment. The CDR3 nucleotides are TGTGCCAGCAGCTCGGGACGGCGGAACACTGAAGCTTTCTTT. Protein: CASSSGRRNTEAFF. Full variable domain (outside the CDR3, taken from reference TRBV7-9 and TRBJ1-1): DTGVSQNPRHKITKRGQNVTFRCDPISEHNRLYWYRQTLGQGPEFLTYFQNEAQLEKSRLLSDRFSAERPKGSFSTLEIQRTEQGDSAMYLCASSSGRRNTEAFFGQGTRLTVV.